This TCR beta chain came from a study of T cell responses to AZD1222 COVID-19 vaccine. Repertoires were generated with immunoSEQ multiplex PCR, while TCRdb's copy carries only in-frame clones and drops some. The repertoire holds 15,000 or so clones, under 85% seen once, with approximately 40% in the top ten. The CDR3 has 17 residues. Germline V gene sequence: CDR1 SGHAT, CDR2 FQNNGV. V lost 3 bases to trimming and J lost 0 bases, with 12 bases between them. The sequencing used peripheral blood, collected 28 days after the second AZD1222 dose. The chain couples TRBV11-2 to TRBJ1-6; D gene ambiguous. The receptor was derived from an adult who received the AZD1222 COVID-19 vaccine. The CDR3 loop reads CASSFDQTDSYNSPLHF. CDR3 sequence (DNA): TGTGCCAGCAGCTTCGACCAGACGGACTCCTATAATTCACCCCTCCACTTT.